This T cell receptor (beta chain) originates from a study of shared clonotypes between healthy human individuals. The study's findings and limits: Sorted-subset sequencing, rarefaction showed, was incomplete despite large depth.

Only CD45RO-negative cells positively selected for CCR7 counted as naive CD8 cells, so terminally differentiated effector memory CD45RA+ cells were excluded. The donors, healthy adults who were HIV-negative, had experienced no recent acute infections or vaccinations. Between the trimmed V and J ends, which lost 0 bases and 4 bases, there was a span of 5 bases. The germline CDR1 and CDR2 sequences are SGHDN and FVKESK. The CDR3 consists of 13 residues. Genomic DNA per cell subset filled all wells of several immunoSEQ plates. 200 to 250 ng DNA, tens of thousands of T cell genomes, went into each sorted-subset replicate PCR. The repertoire was sequenced with immunoSEQ multiplex PCR; TCRdb's copy has only in-frame clones and lacks some. The data contain roughly 890,000 clones, 80% to 95% of them singletons. Only a few counts were recorded for this clone. Its antigen is as yet unknown.

The chain employs TRBV14 and TRBJ2-3; no definite D call. This TCR derives from a man under 40 in good health. Sequencing was performed on naive CD8+ T cells sorted from blood. CDR3 DNA sequence: TGTGCCAGCAGCCAAGATCTTCCAGATACGCAGTATTTT. Protein product: CASSQDLPDTQYF.